In this sample, the clone carrying this TCR beta chain turned up a few times. Its antigen remains unknown. Germline V gene data show CDR1 as GTSNPN and CDR2 as SVGIG (reference sequence). The CDR3 covers 14 residues. V was cut by 0 bases and J by 8 bases, with 11 bases left in between. The data stem from a study of vaccination and CD4 T cells after COVID-19. Study-level background: Spike peptides, overlapping and drawn from SARS-CoV-2, HCoV-NL63, HCoV-OC43 and HCoV-229E, were used to stimulate cells.

Sequencing of the DNA from cultured CD4+ T cells was carried out with the Oncomine TCR Beta short-read assay. Each CDR3 protein gets one entry after TCRdb re-called the PCR reads with MiXCR. The repertoire holds 3,000 to 4,000 distinct CDR3 sequences, with around 15% as singletons. Treatment in this sample: roughly 10-day PBMC culture with coronavirus spike peptide pools or control peptides (ViraFEST assay). Sequencing input: CD4+ T cells from blood, cultured in vitro. This clonotype originated in a human donor who had recovered from COVID-19. The chain joins TRBV30 to TRBJ1-6; a weak D match, TRBD1 (6 bases). As DNA, the CDR3 is TGTGCCTGGAGTGTGTGGGACACTGATTCACCCCTCCACTTT. Protein: CAWSVWDTDSPLHF. The full variable domain, its missing parts supplied by reference TRBV30 and TRBJ1-6, is SQTIHQWPATLVQPVGSPLSLECTVEGTSNPNLYWYRQAAGRGLQLLFYSVGIGQISSEVPQNLSASRPQDRQFILSSKKLLLSDSGFYLCAWSVWDTDSPLHFGNGTRLTVT.